The T cell receptor (beta chain) described here comes from a study of OX40 agonist ivuxolimab in advanced cancers. The germline CDR1 and CDR2 sequences are SGDLS and YYNGEE. V was trimmed by 6 bases and J by 3 bases, leaving 7 bases between them. The CDR3 runs 12 residues. Assay used: immunoSEQ multiplex PCR; TCRdb lists only in-frame clones, some missing. The sample includes fewer than 80,000 clones, roughly 87% of them seen just once. The chain couples TRBV9 to TRBJ1-3; D unresolved. This TCR was sampled from an adult with an advanced solid tumor such as melanoma, head and neck, liver or kidney cancer. The sample here was CD4+ or CD8+ T cells sorted from blood, taken in a trial of the OX40 agonist ivuxolimab. CDR3 amino acids: CASTAFGNTIYF. In DNA form, the CDR3 reads TGTGCCAGCACCGCCTTTGGAAACACCATATATTTT.